This T cell receptor (beta chain) was profiled in a study of graft-versus-host responses after intestinal transplantation. Study-level information: Multivisceral, liver-intestinal, or isolated intestinal transplants were given to recipients.

With respect to this clone: Its antigen is unknown.

Assay used: immunoSEQ multiplex PCR; TCRdb lists only in-frame clones, some missing. The sample records around 100,000 clones, over 85% being singletons. The receptor was derived from a human donor who received an intestinal transplant. Material: unstimulated CD8+ T cells sorted from spleen or lymph node cells, obtained before intestinal transplant.

The chain's CDR3 is CASSQDPGLGNQPQHF. The CDR3 DNA is TGCGCCAGCAGCCAAGACCCCGGGCTAGGCAATCAGCCCCAGCATTTT. J is TRBJ1-5 and V is TRBV4-1; D is unresolved. Trimming pared 0 bases from V and 2 bases from J, leaving 11 bases between. The germline V gene has CDR1 MGHRA and CDR2 YSYEKL. The CDR3 is 16 residues long.